This T cell receptor beta chain came from a study of molecular identifiers for immune sequencing clone quantification. CDR3 size: 15 residues. About this clonotype itself: The junction departs from germline at one end; a sequencing error may be responsible.

One entry per CDR3 protein results from TCRdb running MiXCR on the PCR reads. The table records roughly 320,000 distinct CDR3 sequences, roughly a quarter of them present only once. V usage is TRBV12-3 or TRBV12-4 and J usage is TRBJ2-5, with D maybe TRBD2 (5 bases). The specimen was naive CD8+ T cells from blood, with Jurkat cell RNA spiked in. As for subset: FACS-sorted CD8+CD4-CCR7+CD45RA+ naive T cells. This TCR derives from a human donor in good health. Some libraries in this study had Jurkat cell RNA spiked in. Written as DNA, the CDR3 is TGTGCGAGCAGGAAGAGGGTGGGATTCGGAGAGACCCAGTACTTC. It encodes CASRKRVGFGETQYF.